This paragraph covers one T cell receptor (beta chain) sequence. Antigen: not known. Caucasian, healthy and from Russia, the donors were aged between roughly 6 and 95. Isolation recovered at least 6.5 million PBMCs from every sample. Germline V CDR1 and CDR2: ENHRY, SYGVKD. The CDR3 length is 16 residues. The J segment lost 3 bases and the V segment lost 3 bases, leaving 10 bases of the junction unmatched. The entry originates in a study of blood T cells in healthy people across ages. Study-level results: Age brought a roughly linear fall in TCR beta diversity measured per million T cells.

The use of a sample-barcoded 5' primer and a J-beta primer mix characterized a second PCR of about 6 to 12 cycles. Samples each returned at least 2.5 million CDR3-containing paired-end reads. MiXCR was run by TCRdb on the 5' RACE reads, yielding one entry per CDR3 protein. This repertoire shows 780,000 or so distinct CDR3 sequences, roughly 53% found once; its top ten account for approximately 41%. The receptor comes from a man at least 80 years old in good health. The sequenced sample consisted of blood. The chain employs TRBV10-3 and TRBJ2-7; 8 bases line up with TRBD1. CDR3 in DNA: TGTGCCATCAGTGACGGAACAGGGGGTATTCTCTACGAGCAGTACTTC. Its translation is CAISDGTGGILYEQYF.